This T cell receptor beta chain was profiled in a study of regulatory T cells in long-lasting Graves disease (dated by TCRdb to the early 2020s). Regarding the study in general: To count as having persistent Graves' disease, a patient had to have received antithyroid drug treatment for over 5 years with TSH receptor autoantibodies remaining persistently positive. Antithyroid drugs had been taken for approximately 9.7 years on average by persistent Graves' disease patients in the clinical cohort. The study took place in China and was registered as a clinical trial. Persistent Graves' disease patients were compared with newly diagnosed Graves' disease patients by peripheral blood TCR sequencing and RNA sequencing. TCR sequencing covered around 13 persistent and 20 newly diagnosed Graves' disease patients, around 33 samples in total.

Libraries were built with multiplex PCR. The instrument was an Illumina HiSeq 4000. TCR beta libraries were built with iRepertoire HTBI primers and Arm-PCR amplification of CDR3 regions. PCR products were gel purified before sequencing. In the source study's methods: A total of some 60 TRBV and 14 TRBJ segments were identified across samples and were used for gene usage analysis of CDR3 amino acid clonotypes. COPE and FqMerger were used to merge the filtered high-quality paired reads into contigs. BLAST was used to align contigs to the IMGT TRBV, TRBD and TRBJ reference genes, and CDR3 was defined following IMGT. Highly expanded clones were defined as clonotypes with a frequency above 0.1%. Repertoire diversity was measured by Shannon entropy, and V-J evenness by the Gini coefficient. Public clonotypes were defined as clonotypes shared by more than one individual. The raw public reads went through TCRdb reprocessing: fastp at Q25, MiXCR clone calling, in-frame beta chains kept. CDR3 protein sequences are deduplicated, and each keeps its most common genes and DNA. The V and J calls were not made by the authors but by TCRdb's processing. For this sample the table gives about 420,000 distinct CDR3 sequences, of which about a quarter were detected only once. The ten largest clones take up about 26% of the sample.

The CDR3 has 15 amino acids, counting the end cysteine and phenylalanine. CDR3 DNA only is kept here, 45 bases in frame from base 1. V is shortened by 1 base, J by 5 bases, and the region joining them spans 14 bases. Reading the germline V gene gives CDR1 SGHVS and CDR2 FNYEAQ. Interpreted using the paper, the time point label stands for: persistent/refractory GD, antithyroid drugs over 5 years with positive TRAb. RNA was extracted from PBMCs in TRIzol for both TCR sequencing and RNA sequencing. The diagnosis of Graves' disease followed American Thyroid Association guidelines. The patients came from an endocrinology department in Xi'an, China. Each patient gave 7.5 to 10 milliliters of peripheral blood, collected in an EDTA anticoagulant tube. Ficoll Paque Plus density gradient separation was used to isolate PBMCs, and no additional T cell sorting was done. An Agilent 2100 Bioanalyzer and agarose gel were used to check RNA quality, and a NanoDrop 2000 was used to measure RNA concentration.

What the authors observed across the whole study: The authors noted that the small sample size was a limitation that may lower accuracy. Lower TCR Shannon entropy and fewer highly expanded clones were observed in persistent Graves' disease patients than in newly diagnosed patients, which suggested clonal expansion. Persistent disease showed preferential use of TRBV28, TRBJ1-2 and TRBJ2-5, whereas newly diagnosed disease favored TRBV20-1 and TRBJ2-1. More public clonotypes were shared among persistent patients (roughly 2,700) than among newly diagnosed patients (under 1,000). Peripheral blood alone was examined, since thyroid tissue, which constituted the primary lesion, could not be accessed. Sequencing and analysis were limited to the TCR beta chain.

The table lists this clonotype with many counts. Its antigen is currently not known. Per-base qualities were not stored, and no clone one base away is much larger. The origin of this receptor is a female donor with Graves disease. This material consisted of peripheral blood mononuclear cells (PBMCs), taken when the disease was refractory, from a patient treated with antithyroid drugs. The chain employs TRBV7-6 and TRBJ1-1; no D segment can be confidently identified. The DNA sequence follows: TGTGCCAGCAGCTTAGTCGGGGAAGGTTCAACTGAAGCTTTCTTT. This codes for CASSLVGEGSTEAFF.